This passage covers 19 T cell receptor beta chains from one sample sequenced in a study of blood T cell repertoires in COVID-19. The repertoire was sequenced with immunoSEQ multiplex PCR; TCRdb's copy has only in-frame clones and lacks some. The sample comprises around 80,000 clones, about 80% of which are singletons, and approximately 5.7% rests with the top ten. The sample consisted of peripheral blood. Every receptor here comes from a man between 45 and 60 years old with active or convalescent COVID-19.

The genes are TRBV2 and TRBJ2-7, with 13 bases aligning to TRBD2. J lost 3 bases, V lost 1 base, and 3 bases had no gene match. Germline values: CDR1 SNHLY, CDR2 FYNNEI. The CDR3 loop spans 16 amino acids. CDR3 sequence reads: CASSEGWTSGGYEQYF. Written as DNA, the CDR3 is TGTGCCAGCAGTGAAGGATGGACTAGCGGGGGCTACGAGCAGTACTTC.

In nucleotides, the CDR3 is TGTGCCAGCAGCTTAGGGCTGGACTATGGCTACACCTTC. Its translation: CASSLGLDYGYTF. This sequence joins TRBV11-3 and TRBJ1-2; D is uncertain. V was clipped by 1 base and J by 3 bases, with 6 bases between them. Germline CDR1 reads SGHNT; CDR2 reads YENEEA. The CDR3 spans 13 residues.

This clone was seen only a few times. The V and J genes are TRBV19 and TRBJ2-7; D possibly corresponds to TRBD2 (5 bases). The CDR3 sequence is 15 residues long. Germline V gene lookup returns CDR1 LNHDA and CDR2 SQIVND (reference sequence). The V and J ends lost 4 bases and 0 bases respectively, with 13 bases between them. This chain's CDR3 is CASSTAGISSYEQYF. Written as DNA, the CDR3 is TGTGCCAGTAGTACTGCCGGGATTTCCTCCTACGAGCAGTACTTC.

This sequence joins TRBV7-2 and TRBJ2-5; maybe TRBD2 (6 bases). The CDR3 consists of 14 residues. V lost 10 bases, J lost 4 bases, and 19 bases lay in between. The germline V gene has CDR1 SGHTA and CDR2 FQGNSA. Here the CDR3 DNA reads TGTGCCACCACAGAGGGTGGCGGGGCAGAGACCCAGTACTTC. The encoded protein is CATTEGGGAETQYF.

The chain recombines TRBV7-2 with TRBJ2-3; 10 bases fit TRBD2. V trimming: 5 bases; J trimming: 0 bases; junction bases outside the gene matches: 2. The CDR3 is 15 amino acids. Germline CDR1 reads SGHTA; CDR2 reads FQGNSA. As DNA, the CDR3 is TGTGCCAGCAGCCCTAGCGGGGGCAGCACAGATACGCAGTATTTT. Its protein is CASSPSGGSTDTQYF.

This clone occurred a few times. V usage is TRBV19 and J usage is TRBJ1-5, with D tentatively TRBD1 (5 bases). Germline V lookup: CDR1 LNHDA, CDR2 SQIVND (reference sequence). V lost 3 bases, J lost 0 bases, and 12 bases lay in between. The CDR3 extends over 16 amino acids. In DNA form, the CDR3 reads TGTGCCAGTAGTATCTCGACAGTGAATAGCAATCAGCCCCAGCATTTT. It yields the protein CASSISTVNSNQPQHF.

This chain connects TRBV27 to TRBJ1-5, with D perhaps TRBD1 (6 bases). This CDR3 is 15 amino acids long. V was pared by 5 bases and J by 4 bases, with 15 bases between. CDR1 MNHEY and CDR2 SMNVEV come from the germline V gene (reference sequence). This chain's CDR3 is CASSPTGMGNQPQHF. CDR3 nucleotides: TGTGCCAGCAGTCCCACAGGGATGGGGAATCAGCCCCAGCATTTT.

The J gene is TRBJ1-2, the V gene TRBV18, with TRBD1 matching 9 bases. The CDR3 has 13 residues. The V gene's germline CDR1 is KGHSH and CDR2 LQKENI. V trimming: 5 bases; J trimming: 3 bases; junction bases outside the gene matches: 1. The CDR3 bases are TGTGCCAGCTCAGGGGACAGGGACTATGGCTACACCTTC. Its translation is CASSGDRDYGYTF. Full variable domain (outside the CDR3, taken from reference TRBV18 and TRBJ1-2): NAGVMQNPRHLVRRRGQEARLRCSPMKGHSHVYWYRQLPEEGLKFMVYLQKENIIDESGMPKERFSAEFPKEGPSILRIQQVVRGDSAAYFCASSGDRDYGYTFGSGTRLTVV.

V usage is TRBV6-2 or TRBV6-3 and J usage is TRBJ2-7, with D perhaps TRBD1 (6 bases). CDR1 is MNHEY, CDR2 SVGEGT, per germline. This CDR3 has 15 residues. Trimming took 6 bases from V and 2 from J, leaving 17 bases between them. CDR3 loop: CASSPLPGHTYEQYF. Written as DNA, the CDR3 is TGTGCCAGCAGCCCTCTCCCGGGACACACCTACGAGCAGTACTTC.

This clone was observed a single time. The chain combines TRBV1 with TRBJ2-5; whether TRBD2, the table's D call, matches the DNA was not checked. TRBV1 is annotated as a pseudogene. CDR3 length: 19 residues. The CDR3 bases are TGCACCAGCAGCCAAGATCTTTTTTTTAGCGGGGGGACCCAAGAGACCCAGTACTTC. It specifies CTSSQDLFFSGGTQETQYF.

This chain uses TRBV11-2 with TRBJ1-2; tentatively, D is TRBD1 (5 bases). In germline, CDR1 is SGHAT, CDR2 FQNNGV. The CDR3 spans 15 residues. Trimming left V 5 bases short and J 0 bases short, with 13 bases between. The CDR3 bases are TGTGCCAGCAGCCCATGGGGCCAGTCTAACTATGGCTACACCTTC. Its translation is CASSPWGQSNYGYTF.

The gene calls are TRBV6-1 and TRBJ1-5, with a tentative D call TRBD1 (5 bases). The CDR3 extends over 13 amino acids. Trimming took 2 bases from V and 4 from J, leaving 6 bases between them. CDR1 MNHNS and CDR2 SASEGT come from the germline V gene. CDR3 nucleotide sequence: TGTGCCAGCAGTGAACAGGGTAATCAGCCCCAGCATTTT. Residues: CASSEQGNQPQHF.

This chain connects TRBV5-1 to TRBJ2-5; 9 nucleotides match TRBD1. After removal of 4 bases from V and 1 base from J, the junction contained 2 bases not matched to a gene. From germline, CDR1 is SGHRS and CDR2 YFSETQ. This CDR3 region has 14 residues. CDR3 DNA sequence: TGCGCCAGCAGCGCGGGACAGGGCCAAGAGACCCAGTACTTC. Its protein is CASSAGQGQETQYF.

The table lists this clone with a count of one. V and J are TRBV19 and TRBJ1-2; D call uncertain. Germline V gives CDR1 LNHDA, CDR2 SQIVND (reference sequence). The germline V and J ends were trimmed by 2 bases and 8 bases, with 12 bases remaining between them. This CDR3 has 13 residues. In nucleotides, the CDR3 is TGTGCCAGTAGTATACAAGAGCAACGGGGCTACACCTTC. This sequence encodes CASSIQEQRGYTF.

The V call is TRBV20-1, the J call TRBJ1-2; D gene ambiguous. V gave up 1 base and J gave up 5 bases, with 5 bases separating them. This CDR3 region has 11 residues. CDR1 DFQATT and CDR2 SNEGSKA come from the germline V gene (reference sequence). The CDR3 is CSARGTYGYTF. The DNA for the CDR3 is TGCAGTGCTAGAGGGACTTATGGCTACACCTTC.

This clone has just a few counts. V is TRBV19 and J is TRBJ2-3, with D possibly matching TRBD1 (5 bases). The CDR3 runs 9 residues. The germline V gene encodes CDR1 LNHDA and CDR2 SQIVND (reference sequence). V shed 11 bases and J shed 13 bases, with 13 bases lying between them. DNA of the CDR3: TGTGCCGCCAGGGTAGGAAAGTATTTT. Amino acids: CAARVGKYF.

The sample holds a few counts of this clone. The chain recombines TRBV6-1 with TRBJ1-1; D call uncertain. Germline CDR1 reads MNHNS; CDR2 reads SASEGT. Between the trimmed V and J ends, which lost 3 bases and 1 base, there was a span of 9 bases. The CDR3 has 14 amino acids. The CDR3 bases are TGTGCCAGCAGTGAGCTCGACTGGAACACTGAAGCTTTCTTT. It codes for CASSELDWNTEAFF.

This rearrangement joins TRBV30 to TRBJ1-6; possible D gene TRBD1, 6 bases. Germline V CDR1 and CDR2: GTSNPN, SVGIG (reference sequence). The length of the CDR3 is 15 residues. V was cut by 7 bases and J by 0 bases, with 13 bases left in between. CDR3 amino acids: CALEGGASYNSPLHF. The CDR3 DNA reads TGTGCCTTAGAGGGGGGGGCCTCCTATAATTCACCCCTCCACTTT.

The V gene is TRBV19, the J gene TRBJ2-4, with a tentative D call TRBD2 (6 bases). Trimming pared 9 bases from V and 3 bases from J, leaving 9 bases between. The CDR3 extends over 12 amino acids. CDR1 is LNHDA and CDR2 is SQIVND in the germline V gene (reference sequence). The CDR3 reads CASGGDKNIQYF. CDR3 nucleotides: TGTGCCAGCGGAGGGGACAAAAACATTCAGTACTTC. Based on the CDR3 plus reference TRBV19 and TRBJ2-4, the full variable domain is DGGITQSPKYLFRKEGQNVTLSCEQNLNHDAMYWYRQDPGQGLRLIYYSQIVNDFQKGDIAEGYSVSREKKESFPLTVTSAQKNPTAFYLCASGGDKNIQYFGAGTRLSVL.